One sample yielded the 22 T cell receptor beta chains listed below, sequenced in a study of cytomegalovirus exposure and HLA in healthy donors. Clones were sequenced by immunoSEQ multiplex PCR, and TCRdb holds only the in-frame ones, with some missing. The table includes around 150,000 clones, around 96% detected once. Material: PBMCs. The origin of the receptors is a woman between 18 and 29 years old in good health and CMV-seronegative.

The chain is built from TRBV9 and TRBJ2-7; 7 bases map to TRBD2. The CDR3 runs 14 residues. In germline, CDR1 is SGDLS, CDR2 YYNGEE. Trimming took 3 bases from V and 2 from J; bases not matched to a gene: 5. Written as DNA, the CDR3 is TGTGCCAGCAGCGAGGGTAGCGGGCCCTACGAGCAGTACTTC. Translating it yields CASSEGSGPYEQYF.

The rearrangement joins TRBV7-9 to TRBJ2-3, with D perhaps TRBD2 (5 bases). The CDR3 length is 17 residues. CDR1 SEHNR and CDR2 FQNEAQ come from the germline V gene (reference sequence). V lost 1 base and J lost 3, with 17 bases in between. CDR3 residues: CASSLGLGGSGTDTQYF. Written as DNA, the CDR3 is TGTGCCAGCAGCTTAGGACTCGGAGGAAGTGGGACAGATACGCAGTATTTT.

The chain employs TRBV19 and TRBJ1-2, with 7 bases identical to TRBD1. The CDR3 is 17 residues long. J was trimmed by 0 bases and V by 6 bases; bases with no gene match: 13. Germline lookup yields CDR1 LNHDA and CDR2 SQIVND (reference sequence). In nucleotides, the CDR3 is TGTGCCAGTAGGTTACAGGGGCGGGGAACGACTAACTATGGCTACACCTTC. Translating gives CASRLQGRGTTNYGYTF.

The chain has TRBV9 and TRBJ1-3; tentatively, D is TRBD1 (5 bases). CDR1 is SGDLS and CDR2 is YYNGEE in the germline V gene. There are 16 residues in the CDR3. V lost 0 bases to trimming and J lost 2 bases, with 12 bases between them. The CDR3 spells CASSVEVGGAGNTIYF. The CDR3 DNA reads TGTGCCAGCAGCGTAGAGGTGGGGGGGGCTGGAAACACCATATATTTT. The full variable domain, in which reference TRBV9 and TRBJ1-3 provide the parts outside the CDR3, is DSGVTQTPKHLITATGQRVTLRCSPRSGDLSVYWYQQSLDQGLQFLIQYYNGEERAKGNILERFSAQQFPDLHSELNLSSLELGDSALYFCASSVEVGGAGNTIYFGEGSWLTVV.

The chain recombines TRBV18 with TRBJ1-3, with TRBD1 identical over 10 bases. Unmatched junction bases numbered 7, after V lost 0 bases and J lost 5 bases. Germline CDR1 KGHSH, CDR2 LQKENI. This CDR3 is built from 17 residues. As DNA, the CDR3 is TGTGCCAGCTCACCACCGACCAGGACAGGGGGGAGAAACACCATATATTTT. Protein product: CASSPPTRTGGRNTIYF.

The gene calls are TRBV27 and TRBJ1-1, with D possibly being TRBD1 (5 bases). Germline CDR1 MNHEY, CDR2 SMNVEV (reference sequence). V was cut by 2 bases and J by 0 bases, with 10 bases left in between. This CDR3 is built from 15 residues. The CDR3 loop is CASSLTARVNTEAFF. The CDR3 DNA follows: TGTGCCAGCAGTTTAACCGCCAGGGTGAACACTGAAGCTTTCTTT.

The rearrangement links TRBV9 to TRBJ1-5, with 12 bases that match TRBD1. Trimming at V came to 2 bases and at J to 7 bases, leaving 10 bases not matched to a gene. CDR1 and CDR2 from the germline V gene are SGDLS and YYNGEE. The CDR3 consists of 17 residues. The CDR3 sequence is CASSVPGTGGREQPQHF. As DNA, the CDR3 is TGTGCCAGCAGCGTTCCCGGGACAGGGGGCCGAGAACAGCCCCAGCATTTT.

V gene TRBV2 combines with J gene TRBJ1-2; 11 nucleotides align to TRBD1. V lost 6 bases to trimming and J lost 6 bases; unmatched junction nucleotides: 9. This CDR3 has 15 amino acids. In germline, CDR1 is SNHLY, CDR2 FYNNEI. The DNA of the CDR3 is TGTGCCAGCAGCGCATGGACAGGGGGCAAAGATGGCTACACCTTC. This codes for CASSAWTGGKDGYTF.

This chain connects TRBV5-1 to TRBJ1-2; maybe TRBD1 (6 bases). The ends were cut back, 0 bases at V and 0 bases at J, with 12 bases in the middle. Germline V gives CDR1 SGHRS, CDR2 YFSETQ. This CDR3 is built from 16 residues. In nucleotides, the CDR3 is TGCGCCAGCAGCTTGGTTTCCGGACAGACTAACTATGGCTACACCTTC. Its protein is CASSLVSGQTNYGYTF.

This chain connects TRBV9 to TRBJ2-3; D perhaps matches TRBD2 (7 bases). This CDR3 has 16 residues. CDR1 and CDR2 from the germline V gene are SGDLS and YYNGEE. V was pared by 3 bases and J by 1 base, with 15 bases between. Written as DNA, the CDR3 is TGTGCCAGCAGCGCCGGCTGGGGGGGGCGCACAGATACGCAGTATTTT. This sequence encodes CASSAGWGGRTDTQYF. Full variable domain (missing parts from reference TRBV9 and TRBJ2-3): DSGVTQTPKHLITATGQRVTLRCSPRSGDLSVYWYQQSLDQGLQFLIQYYNGEERAKGNILERFSAQQFPDLHSELNLSSLELGDSALYFCASSAGWGGRTDTQYFGPGTRLTVL.

V is TRBV7-9 and J is TRBJ2-2; tentatively, D is TRBD2 (7 bases). The ends were cut back, 0 bases at V and 4 bases at J, with 9 bases in the middle. This CDR3 comprises 15 residues. The germline V gene encodes CDR1 SEHNR and CDR2 FQNEAQ (reference sequence). The DNA for the CDR3 is TGTGCCAGCAGCTTAGCGGGGGGGCCCACCGGGGAGCTGTTTTTT. This sequence encodes CASSLAGGPTGELFF.

This chain joins TRBV27 and TRBJ1-5; 9 nucleotides line up with TRBD1. This CDR3 is built from 16 residues. V shed 4 bases and J 4 bases; nucleotides not matched to a gene: 8. CDR1 is MNHEY, CDR2 SMNVEV, per germline (reference sequence). The CDR3 region has the DNA TGTGCCAGCAGTTCCCCGGGACAGGGCATAAATCAGCCCCAGCATTTT. The encoded protein is CASSSPGQGINQPQHF.

This rearrangement joins TRBV25-1 to TRBJ1-2; a weak D match, TRBD1 (5 bases). The length of the CDR3 is 13 residues. From germline, CDR1 is MGHDK and CDR2 SYGVNS. V lost 1 base and J lost 2, with 5 bases in between. The CDR3 is CASSESGNYGYTF. The CDR3 DNA reads TGTGCCAGCAGTGAATCAGGGAACTATGGCTACACCTTC.

The V gene is TRBV11-2, the J gene TRBJ2-4; D not resolved. Trimming shortened V by 3 bases and J by 12 bases, and 12 bases separated the two germline ends. Germline assignment: CDR1 SGHAT and CDR2 FQNNGV. The CDR3 runs to 12 residues. This CDR3 is CASSLISMRQYF. The CDR3 DNA is TGTGCCAGCAGCTTGATCTCGATGCGTCAGTACTTC.

The rearrangement uses TRBV7-2 and TRBJ1-5, with D perhaps TRBD1 (6 bases). Germline assignment: CDR1 SGHTA and CDR2 FQGNSA. The CDR3 is 13 residues long. V was trimmed by 8 bases and J by 7 bases, leaving 15 bases between them. CDR3 in amino acids: CASLGGAGQPQHF. CDR3 sequence (DNA): TGTGCCAGCCTCGGGGGGGCCGGGCAGCCCCAGCATTTT.

The chain is built from TRBV27 and TRBJ2-7; TRBD2 is a possible D gene (5 bases). This CDR3 spans 13 amino acids. The V and J ends lost 8 bases and 6 bases respectively, with 17 bases between them. Germline CDR1 and CDR2: MNHEY and SMNVEV (reference sequence). This CDR3 reads CASSHSSGSEQYF. CDR3 in DNA: TGTGCCAGCTCTCATTCCTCGGGGAGCGAGCAGTACTTC.

The chain joins TRBV7-8 to TRBJ1-6; a possible D gene is TRBD1 (6 bases). The CDR3 has 16 amino acids. V gave up 3 bases and J gave up 1 base, with 10 bases separating them. CDR1 SGHVS and CDR2 FQNEAQ come from the germline V gene. CDR3 nucleotide sequence: TGTGCCAGCAGCTTGTGGGACAAGTCCTATAATTCACCCCTCCACTTT. Translation gives CASSLWDKSYNSPLHF.

The genes are TRBV7-8 and TRBJ2-7, with no clear D. The CDR3 is 18 residues long. The germline V and J ends were trimmed by 0 bases and 2 bases, with 20 bases remaining between them. Germline V gene lookup returns CDR1 SGHVS and CDR2 FQNEAQ. This chain's CDR3 is CASSLAPSSLDKTYEQYF. The CDR3 bases are TGTGCCAGCAGCTTAGCGCCCTCTTCCTTAGACAAGACCTACGAGCAGTACTTC.

This chain uses TRBV6-5 with TRBJ1-1, with a tentative D call TRBD1 (5 bases). The V end lost 6 bases, the J end lost 8 bases, and 13 bases lay between the germline ends. The length of the CDR3 is 12 residues. Germline CDR1 reads MNHEY; CDR2 reads SVGAGI. The CDR3 is CASSRVGGEAFF. In DNA, the CDR3 is TGTGCCAGCAGCCGAGTGGGGGGGGAAGCTTTCTTT.

The chain recombines TRBV9 with TRBJ2-2, with TRBD2 matching over 9 bases. The CDR3 is 18 amino acids. V lost 3 bases and J lost 1; bases outside the gene matches: 10. CDR1 is SGDLS, CDR2 YYNGEE, per germline. The chain's CDR3 is CASSGNPGLAKNTGELFF. The CDR3 DNA reads as TGTGCCAGCAGCGGAAACCCGGGACTAGCCAAGAACACCGGGGAGCTGTTTTTT.

This rearrangement joins TRBV7-3 to TRBJ2-1, with 12 nucleotides matching TRBD2. The CDR3 has 15 residues. V trimming: 2 bases; J trimming: 9 bases; junction bases outside the gene matches: 5. CDR1 and CDR2 from the germline V gene are SGHTA and FQGTGA. The CDR3 sequence: CASSLSSGGAGEQFF. As DNA, the CDR3 is TGTGCCAGCAGCTTATCTAGCGGGGGGGCCGGTGAGCAGTTCTTC.

V gene TRBV5-1 combines with J gene TRBJ1-3, with D tentatively TRBD1 (6 bases). Germline CDR1 is SGHRS and CDR2 is YFSETQ. The length of the CDR3 is 15 residues. The V gene lost 0 bases and the J gene lost 4 bases, with 11 bases spanning the gap. The CDR3 DNA reads TGCGCCAGCAGCTTGGAGCAGGGGTCAGGAAACACCATATATTTT. Protein: CASSLEQGSGNTIYF.